The 15 T cell receptor beta chains below all came from one sample that was sequenced in a study of blood T cells in healthy people across ages. Primers used in a second PCR of about 7 to 12 cycles were a sample-barcoded 5' primer and a J-beta primer mix. In TCRdb, the 5' RACE reads were re-called with MiXCR into one record per CDR3 protein. The table lists about 670,000 distinct CDR3 sequences, roughly half of them singletons. Sequencing input: blood. These receptors all stem from a woman older than 75 in good health.

The chain carries TRBV12-3 or TRBV12-4 and TRBJ1-2; tentatively, D is TRBD1 (6 bases). V shed 3 bases and J shed 1 base, with 15 bases lying between them. The CDR3 is made up of 16 amino acids. The CDR3 here is CASSLPGARGNYGYTF. DNA of the CDR3: TGTGCCAGCAGTTTGCCGGGGGCGCGGGGTAACTATGGCTACACCTTC.

This clonotype turned up a few times. This chain joins TRBV20-1 and TRBJ1-1; D gene unclear. CDR3 size: 11 residues. V lost 4 bases and J 3 bases, leaving 6 bases between the germline ends. Germline CDR1 is DFQATT and CDR2 is SNEGSKA (reference sequence). Written as DNA, the CDR3 is TGCAGTGCTAAAGGCGACACTGAAGCTTTCTTT. As protein: CSAKGDTEAFF.

A few counts support this clonotype. A much larger clone sits a single nucleotide away, making a read error possible. The V gene is TRBV6-6, the J gene TRBJ2-7; 8 bases map to TRBD2. Germline V CDR1 and CDR2: MNHNY, SVGAGI (reference sequence). Trimming took 4 bases from V and 5 from J; bases not matched to a gene: 13. The CDR3 runs 16 residues. CDR3 nucleotide sequence: TGTGCCAGCAGTTGCTCTTGGCGGGAGGTCTTAAACGAGCAGTACTTC. Amino acids: CASSCSWREVLNEQYF.

This clonotype came up a few times. This chain joins TRBV2 and TRBJ1-6; TRBD1 agrees at 10 bases. V shed 4 bases and J 12 bases; nucleotides not matched to a gene: 15. CDR3 length: 17 residues. The germline V gene has CDR1 SNHLY and CDR2 FYNNEI. The CDR3 DNA sequence: TGTGCCAGCAGTGCCACCCTATTCCGGGACAGGGGTAAACCCCTCCACTTT. This codes for CASSATLFRDRGKPLHF.

The chain recombines TRBV4-3 with TRBJ2-3; D is undetermined. CDR1 and CDR2 from the germline V gene are LGHNA and YSLEER. This CDR3 has 13 amino acids. Trimming removed 2 bases at V and 7 bases at J, with 10 bases between. CDR3 protein: CASSQKASNTQYF. For the CDR3, the DNA is TGCGCCAGCAGCCAAAAAGCCTCAAATACGCAGTATTTT.

This clonotype was counted many times. This sequence joins TRBV5-1 and TRBJ2-7, with TRBD2 matching over 10 bases. Germline V CDR1 and CDR2: SGHRS, YFSETQ. V lost 6 bases, J lost 2 bases, and 8 bases stayed unmatched. The CDR3 spans 15 residues. The CDR3 sequence is CASTDGLAETYEQYF. The CDR3 nucleotides are TGCGCCAGCACCGACGGACTAGCGGAGACCTACGAGCAGTACTTC.

The gene calls are TRBV28 and TRBJ2-7; weak D call: TRBD1 (6 bases). The CDR3 extends over 13 amino acids. V was trimmed by 6 bases and J by 3 bases, leaving 12 bases between them. The germline gives CDR1 MDHEN, CDR2 SYDVKM. The CDR3 spells CASRPGVGYEQYF. The CDR3 bases are TGTGCCAGCAGACCAGGGGTTGGCTACGAGCAGTACTTC.

A note on this clonotype: With a much larger clone just one base away, this may be a read error. The V call is TRBV20-1, the J call TRBJ1-5; D is unresolved. V was pared by 4 bases and J by 4 bases, with 11 bases between. Germline V gene lookup returns CDR1 DFQATT and CDR2 SNEGSKA (reference sequence). This CDR3 contains 13 residues. CDR3 region: CSAKRWENQPQHF. DNA for the CDR3: TGCAGTGCTAAACGCTGGGAGAATCAGCCCCAGCATTTT.

J is TRBJ2-7 and V is TRBV11-3; D is possibly TRBD2 (6 bases). In germline, CDR1 is SGHNT, CDR2 YENEEA. Trimming took 3 bases from V and 0 from J, leaving 12 bases between them. This CDR3 has 15 residues. The CDR3 loop reads CASSFTRGSSYEQYF. For the CDR3, the DNA is TGTGCCAGCAGCTTTACCCGGGGGAGCTCCTACGAGCAGTACTTC.

Many counts were recorded for this clonotype. This chain connects TRBV18 to TRBJ2-1; 10 nucleotides match TRBD1. After removal of 3 bases from V and 5 bases from J, the junction contained 7 bases not matched to a gene. Germline-derived CDR1 and CDR2 are KGHSH and LQKENI. CDR3 length equals 16 residues. The CDR3 coding sequence is TGTGCCAGCTCACCCCCCGGGACAGGGGCCCACAATGAGCAGTTCTTC. Translation: CASSPPGTGAHNEQFF.

The chain joins TRBV3-1 to TRBJ2-1; 9 nucleotides align to TRBD1. Losses at the gene ends were 5 bases for V and 9 bases for J; bases not matched to a gene: 11. Germline lookup yields CDR1 LGHDT and CDR2 YNNKEL (reference sequence). CDR3 length: 15 residues. CDR3 in amino acids: CASSDFRDRVLEQFF. The CDR3 nucleotides are TGTGCCAGCAGCGACTTCCGGGACAGGGTTCTTGAGCAGTTCTTC.

V gene TRBV12-3 or TRBV12-4 combines with J gene TRBJ2-5, with D tentatively TRBD1 or TRBD2 (5 bases each). Trimming removed 3 bases at V and 5 bases at J, with 13 bases between. The CDR3 has 14 residues. CDR3 protein: CASSLAGTSETQYF. The CDR3 DNA follows: TGTGCCAGCAGTTTGGCCGGGACCTCGGAGACCCAGTACTTC.

Comment on this clonotype: This may be a read error, as it is one base from a much larger clone. The chain carries TRBV28 and TRBJ2-1; no firm D call. The J call is doubtful: the DNA matches TRBJ2-7 better. CDR3 length: 13 amino acids. Germline assignment: CDR1 MDHEN and CDR2 SYDVKM. CDR3 sequence: CASRRTTYNEQYF. CDR3 sequence (DNA): TGTGCCAGCAGGCGAACTACCTACAATGAGCAGTACTTC.

For this clonotype: Relative to the germline gene, one junction end is altered; a read error may explain this. The rearrangement links TRBV6-5 to TRBJ1-5; weak D call: TRBD1 (5 bases). CDR1 is MNHEY and CDR2 is SVGAGI in the germline V gene. The CDR3 has 15 residues. CDR3 amino acids: CASSYSGTAEWPQHF. CDR3 nucleotides: TGTGCCAGCAGCTACTCCGGGACCGCTGAGTGGCCCCAGCATTTT.

This rearrangement joins TRBV24-1 to TRBJ1-1; 7 bases line up with TRBD1. The germline V gene has CDR1 KGHDR and CDR2 SFDVKD. This CDR3 region has 16 residues. Germline trimming cut 9 bases from V and 1 base from J; bases unmatched to any gene: 13. CDR3: CATPVGPRGGNTEAFF. As DNA, the CDR3 is TGTGCCACCCCGGTGGGGCCCAGGGGGGGGAACACTGAAGCTTTCTTT.